These 31 T cell receptor beta chains were all obtained from the same sample, sequenced in a study of OX40 agonist ivuxolimab in advanced cancers. The protocol was immunoSEQ multiplex PCR, while the TCRdb copy is restricted to in-frame clones and leaves out a portion. Of about 64,000 clones listed, about 85% were seen once; the top ten hold 3%. The sequenced sample was CD4+ or CD8+ T cells sorted from blood, obtained in a trial of the OX40 agonist ivuxolimab. The receptor source for this set is an adult with an advanced solid tumor such as melanoma, head and neck, liver or kidney cancer.

As regards this clone: A junction boundary mismatches the germline segment, possibly from a read error. The chain employs TRBV5-1 and TRBJ2-7, with 7 positions matching TRBD1. This CDR3 is 17 amino acids long. Per germline, CDR1 SGHRS and CDR2 YFSETQ. CDR3 in DNA: TGCGCCAGCAGCTTGAGGTCAGCAGGGGGTTTCTCCTACGAGCAGTGCTTC. It is translated as CASSLRSAGGFSYEQCF. The full variable domain, in which reference TRBV5-1 and TRBJ2-7 provide the parts outside the CDR3, is KAGVTQTPRYLIKTRGQQVTLSCSPISGHRSVSWYQQTPGQGLQFLFEYFSETQRNKGNFPGRFSGRQFSNSRSEMNVSTLELGDSALYLCASSLRSAGGFSYEQCFGPGTRLTVT.

The V call is TRBV28, the J call TRBJ2-2, with D tentatively TRBD2 (5 bases). The CDR3 is made up of 12 amino acids. V lost 4 bases and J 5 bases, leaving 5 bases between the germline ends. Germline values: CDR1 MDHEN, CDR2 SYDVKM. The CDR3: CASSSGTGELFF. In DNA form, the CDR3 reads TGTGCCAGCAGTTCGGGAACCGGGGAGCTGTTTTTT.

The chain employs TRBV7-8 and TRBJ2-2; the D is unclear. The germline V gene has CDR1 SGHVS and CDR2 FQNEAQ. Trimming pared 2 bases from V and 7 bases from J, leaving 11 bases between. CDR3 length: 14 amino acids. The CDR3 nucleotides are TGTGCCAGCAGCTTATCGGCAGCTAACGGGGAGCTGTTTTTT. This codes for CASSLSAANGELFF.

The chain uses TRBV4-1 and TRBJ1-5; 7 bases line up with TRBD1. Unmatched junction bases numbered 9, after V lost 1 base and J lost 3 bases. Germline lookup yields CDR1 MGHRA and CDR2 YSYEKL. This CDR3 has 17 residues. CDR3 sequence (DNA): TGCGCCAGCAGCCAAGGCTGGCAACAGGGGAACAATCAGCCCCAGCATTTT. Its translation: CASSQGWQQGNNQPQHF.

The gene calls are TRBV5-4 and TRBJ2-7, with 8 bases identical to TRBD1. J was trimmed by 4 bases and V by 4 bases; bases with no gene match: 16. CDR3 length equals 17 residues. Germline CDR1 reads SGHNT; CDR2 reads YYREEE (reference sequence). This chain's CDR3 is CASSIDELQGVHYEQYF. DNA for the CDR3: TGTGCCAGCAGCATCGATGAACTACAGGGGGTACATTACGAGCAGTACTTC.

The CDR3 loop is CASSLQGQSYNEQFF. The DNA of the CDR3 is TGTGCCAGCAGCTTACAGGGGCAATCCTACAATGAGCAGTTCTTC. This chain joins TRBV5-4 and TRBJ2-1; 7 nucleotides line up with TRBD1. V shed 2 bases, J shed 1 base, and the junction held 3 bases outside the gene matches. From germline, CDR1 is SGHNT and CDR2 YYREEE (reference sequence). The CDR3 sequence is 15 residues long.

The J gene is TRBJ2-1, the V gene TRBV7-9; 9 positions agree with TRBD2. Trimming at V came to 2 bases and at J to 4 bases, leaving 6 bases not matched to a gene. Germline loops: CDR1 SEHNR, CDR2 FQNEAQ (reference sequence). The CDR3 has 16 amino acids. The CDR3 DNA follows: TGTGCCAGCAGCTTATCATTAGCGGGGGCGTACAATGAGCAGTTCTTC. Amino acids: CASSLSLAGAYNEQFF.

The chain links TRBV20-1 to TRBJ2-7; no clear D. The CDR3 sequence is 11 residues long. CDR1 is DFQATT and CDR2 is SNEGSKA in the germline V gene (reference sequence). Trimming cost V 3 bases and J 2 bases, with 5 bases left between them. CDR3: CSASGPYEQYF. The CDR3 DNA sequence: TGCAGTGCTAGTGGGCCCTACGAGCAGTACTTC.

V usage is TRBV2 and J usage is TRBJ2-3; 7 bases are shared with TRBD2. V lost 8 bases and J lost 6; bases outside the gene matches: 11. The CDR3 consists of 14 residues. Germline loops: CDR1 SNHLY, CDR2 FYNNEI. The chain's CDR3 is CASLRDATSDTQYF. CDR3 in DNA: TGTGCCAGCCTCAGGGACGCGACTAGCGATACGCAGTATTTT. The variable domain in full, completed from reference TRBV2 and TRBJ2-3, reads EPEVTQTPSHQVTQMGQEVILRCVPISNHLYFYWYRQILGQKVEFLVSFYNNEISEKSEIFDDQFSVERPDGSNFTLKIRSTKLEDSAMYFCASLRDATSDTQYFGPGTRLTVL.

The table lists this clone with many counts. V and J are TRBV19 and TRBJ2-1, with D possibly matching TRBD1 (5 bases). The germline gives CDR1 LNHDA, CDR2 SQIVND (reference sequence). Trimming removed 7 bases at V and 7 bases at J, with 14 bases between. The length of the CDR3 is 13 residues. CDR3 loop: CASMGRTINEQFF. DNA for the CDR3: TGTGCCAGTATGGGAAGGACAATAAATGAGCAGTTCTTC.

The chain joins TRBV5-4 to TRBJ2-6; D is unresolved. Trimming took off 0 bases at V and 1 base at J, with 11 bases between the two ends. In germline, CDR1 is SGHNT, CDR2 YYREEE (reference sequence). CDR3 size: 17 residues. Here the CDR3 reads CASSLVGAVSGANVLTF. CDR3 sequence (DNA): TGTGCCAGCAGCTTGGTCGGCGCGGTATCTGGGGCCAACGTCCTGACTTTC.

The chain couples TRBV30 to TRBJ2-6; D ambiguous. Germline CDR1 GTSNPN, CDR2 SVGIG (reference sequence). CDR3 length: 13 amino acids. V lost 2 bases and J lost 13, with 15 bases in between. The CDR3 sequence is CAWSSALWEVLTF. The CDR3 region has the DNA TGTGCCTGGAGTAGTGCACTTTGGGAAGTCCTGACTTTC.

The chain carries TRBV5-4 and TRBJ2-2; 8 bases map to TRBD1. This CDR3 has 16 amino acids. V was clipped by 3 bases and J by 1 base; unmatched bases: 5. Germline V gene data show CDR1 as SGHNT and CDR2 as YYREEE (reference sequence). The CDR3 nucleotides read TGTGCCAGCAGCTCCCGGACAGGGCAGAACACCGGGGAGCTGTTTTTT. Protein sequence: CASSSRTGQNTGELFF.

This clone was seen once. The chain carries TRBV6-5 and TRBJ1-5; a weak D match, TRBD1 (5 bases). The CDR3 length is 14 residues. Trimming removed 6 bases from V and 6 bases from J, with 15 bases in between. Germline-derived CDR1 and CDR2 are MNHEY and SVGAGI. CDR3 in DNA: TGTGCCAGCAGGGGGCCGGGGGGAAGTCAGCCCCAGCATTTT. It specifies CASRGPGGSQPQHF.

In its sample, this clone was seen a few times. This CDR3 is also generated by other DNA sequences in the sample. The chain links TRBV5-1 to TRBJ2-5, with TRBD1 as a possible D gene (6 bases). The CDR3 totals 13 residues. The V end lost 3 bases, the J end lost 5 bases, and 11 bases lay between the germline ends. The germline V gene has CDR1 SGHRS and CDR2 YFSETQ. The CDR3 region is CASSSGVGETQYF. In nucleotides, the CDR3 is TGCGCCAGCAGCTCAGGGGTTGGTGAGACCCAGTACTTC.

The V call is TRBV7-3, the J call TRBJ2-3, with a possible D match to TRBD2 (6 bases). The V end was cut by 1 base, the J end by 0 bases, with 11 bases between. The CDR3 contains 16 residues. CDR1 and CDR2 (germline): SGHTA, FQGTGA. The CDR3 nucleotides read TGTGCCAGCAGCTTAAAGGGTGGGACTAGCACAGATACGCAGTATTTT. Amino acids: CASSLKGGTSTDTQYF.

The chain joins TRBV4-2 to TRBJ1-1, with a possible D match to TRBD1 (6 bases). With 0 bases removed from V and 12 bases from J, the gap between germline ends came to 20 bases. The CDR3 consists of 15 residues. Germline CDR1 and CDR2: LGHNA and YNFKEQ. This CDR3 is CASSQDYQGNLLSFF. The DNA for the CDR3 is TGTGCCAGCAGCCAAGATTATCAGGGGAATCTTTTGTCTTTCTTT.

The J gene is TRBJ2-7, the V gene TRBV18, with a possible D match to TRBD1 (6 bases). Germline CDR1 reads KGHSH; CDR2 reads LQKENI. V gave up 6 bases and J gave up 7 bases, with 13 bases separating them. The CDR3 is made up of 12 amino acids. The CDR3 DNA reads TGTGCCAGCTCTCACGACAGGCGGGAGCAGTACTTC. Translating gives CASSHDRREQYF.

V gene TRBV5-1 combines with J gene TRBJ2-2; 10 positions match TRBD1. Trimming at V came to 4 bases and at J to 4 bases, leaving 7 bases not matched to a gene. This CDR3 spans 16 amino acids. Per the germline V gene, CDR1 is SGHRS and CDR2 is YFSETQ. The CDR3 spells CASSQTGQGPTGELFF. In DNA form, the CDR3 reads TGCGCCAGCAGCCAAACGGGACAGGGGCCCACCGGGGAGCTGTTTTTT.

The V and J genes are TRBV7-9 and TRBJ2-1; TRBD1 might be the D (6 bases). The V end was cut by 6 bases, the J end by 8 bases, with 20 bases between. Germline V gives CDR1 SEHNR, CDR2 FQNEAQ (reference sequence). The CDR3 has 15 amino acids. The CDR3: CASSELMGASDEQFF. As DNA, the CDR3 is TGTGCCAGCAGTGAACTTATGGGGGCCAGTGATGAGCAGTTCTTC. Based on the CDR3 plus reference TRBV7-9 and TRBJ2-1, the full variable domain is DTGVSQNPRHKITKRGQNVTFRCDPISEHNRLYWYRQTLGQGPEFLTYFQNEAQLEKSRLLSDRFSAERPKGSFSTLEIQRTEQGDSAMYLCASSELMGASDEQFFGPGTRLTVL.

This sequence joins TRBV9 and TRBJ2-2; D perhaps matches TRBD2 (5 bases). V was clipped by 0 bases and J by 5 bases, with 11 bases between them. CDR1 SGDLS and CDR2 YYNGEE come from the germline V gene. This CDR3 is 15 amino acids long. CDR3 coding DNA: TGTGCCAGCAGCGTAGATCTCCCGGGGACCGGGGAGCTGTTTTTT. As protein: CASSVDLPGTGELFF.

This clone was recorded a few times. The chain couples TRBV19 to TRBJ1-6; tentative D call: TRBD1 (6 bases). CDR3 length: 11 amino acids. Trimming stripped 3 bases from V and 13 bases from J, with 7 bases between. CDR1 is LNHDA and CDR2 is SQIVND in the germline V gene (reference sequence). CDR3 sequence reads: CASSITGPLHF. The CDR3 coding sequence is TGTGCCAGTAGTATCACAGGGCCCCTCCACTTT.

This clone has ten or more counts. This chain links TRBV6-1 with TRBJ1-1, with D possibly TRBD1 on 5 matching bases. Trimming pared 0 bases from V and 4 bases from J, leaving 12 bases between. There are 15 residues in the CDR3. Germline V gene lookup returns CDR1 MNHNS and CDR2 SASEGT. CDR3 in amino acids: CASSEALRGGTEAFF. The CDR3 nucleotides read TGTGCCAGCAGTGAAGCGCTCCGGGGCGGCACTGAAGCTTTCTTT.

The chain combines TRBV18 with TRBJ1-1, with D perhaps matching TRBD1 (5 bases). CDR1 is KGHSH, CDR2 LQKENI, per germline. V was trimmed by 3 bases and J by 4 bases, leaving 12 bases between them. The CDR3 has 14 amino acids. The CDR3: CASSPYWGGTEAFF. The CDR3 region has the DNA TGTGCCAGCTCACCGTACTGGGGCGGCACTGAAGCTTTCTTT.

In DNA form, the CDR3 reads TGTGCCAGCAGTACGGTTAACTATGGCTACACCTTC. This sequence encodes CASSTVNYGYTF. V usage is TRBV28 and J usage is TRBJ1-2; D not certain. The CDR3 has 12 residues. Between the trimmed V and J ends, which lost 5 bases and 1 base, there was a span of 5 bases. The germline V gene has CDR1 MDHEN and CDR2 SYDVKM.

This chain connects TRBV9 to TRBJ2-5, with 8 bases fitting TRBD2. This CDR3 is built from 15 residues. V was clipped by 3 bases and J by 5 bases; unmatched bases: 9. Germline lookup yields CDR1 SGDLS and CDR2 YYNGEE. The DNA for the CDR3 is TGTGCCAGCAGCGGTTCCGCGGGGGGTGAGGAGACCCAGTACTTC. Encoded protein: CASSGSAGGEETQYF.

The sample holds a few counts of this clone. The genes are TRBV10-1 and TRBJ2-4; either TRBD1 or TRBD2 may fit D (6 bases each). The CDR3 totals 15 residues. The V and J ends lost 0 bases and 6 bases respectively, with 12 bases between them. Looked up from germline, CDR1 is WNHNN and CDR2 is SYGVQD (reference sequence). The CDR3 sequence: CASSESKGGGNIQYF. Here the CDR3 DNA reads TGCGCCAGCAGTGAGTCGAAAGGGGGAGGAAACATTCAGTACTTC.

The chain couples TRBV5-6 to TRBJ2-7, with D perhaps given as TRBD1 or TRBD2 (6 bases each). The CDR3 length is 16 residues. Trimming took 1 base from V and 3 from J, leaving 17 bases between them. CDR1 is SGHDT, CDR2 YYEEEE, per germline. In DNA form, the CDR3 reads TGTGCCAGCAGCTTGTCCCGGGGGCGCAGGAGCTACGAGCAGTACTTC. Translation gives CASSLSRGRRSYEQYF.

Details on this clone: The germline gene is not matched at one end of the junction; a read error may be the cause. This chain joins TRBV7-7 and TRBJ2-3, with D perhaps TRBD2 (6 bases). The CDR3 length is 16 residues. Germline V gene sequence: CDR1 SSHAT, CDR2 FNYEAQ (reference sequence). The CDR3 DNA sequence: TGTGCTAGCAGCTTAGGTAGCGGAAGATCCACAGATACGCAGTATTTT. This translates into CASSLGSGRSTDTQYF.

The chain has TRBV7-9 and TRBJ1-1, with D unclear. The CDR3 consists of 13 residues. Germline CDR1 and CDR2: SEHNR and FQNEAQ (reference sequence). Trimming shortened V by 5 bases and J by 0 bases, and 7 bases separated the two germline ends. The CDR3 DNA follows: TGTGCCAGCAGCCCAGAGATGAACACTGAAGCTTTCTTT. Residues: CASSPEMNTEAFF.

The rearrangement links TRBV6-6 to TRBJ1-5; D may be TRBD1 (6 bases). Trimming removed 6 bases from V and 5 bases from J, with 11 bases in between. CDR3 length equals 13 residues. Per the germline V gene, CDR1 is MNHNY and CDR2 is SVGAGI (reference sequence). CDR3 nucleotides: TGTGCCAGCAGGTACAGGGAGGATCAGCCCCAGCATTTT. It translates to CASRYREDQPQHF.